The 32 T cell receptor beta chains reported below all come from one sample, sequenced in a study of T cells in localized non-small cell lung cancer. Clones were read by immunoSEQ multiplex PCR, and TCRdb kept only the in-frame ones, dropping some. The data show about 72,000 clones, roughly 86% seen once. Here the sequenced sample was peripheral blood, taken before any cancer treatment. These receptors originate from a female donor at least 60 years old with stage I lung adenocarcinoma.

The gene calls are TRBV6-6 and TRBJ2-7; 11 bases fit TRBD2. This CDR3 comprises 15 residues. V lost 7 bases to trimming and J lost 0 bases; unmatched junction nucleotides: 5. Germline CDR1 is MNHNY and CDR2 is SVGAGI (reference sequence). Written as DNA, the CDR3 is TGTGCCAGCACCCCCGGGACTAGCGGCTCCTACGAGCAGTACTTC. This codes for CASTPGTSGSYEQYF.

CDR3 region: CASSPDRGAETQYF. The CDR3 nucleotides read TGTGCCAGCAGCCCAGACAGGGGGGCGGAGACCCAGTACTTC. The V gene is TRBV7-3, the J gene TRBJ2-5; 9 positions match TRBD1. V dropped 5 bases and J dropped 5; count of bases not matched to a gene: 6. Per the germline V gene, CDR1 is SGHTA and CDR2 is FQGTGA. This CDR3 spans 14 amino acids.

V and J are TRBV4-1 and TRBJ1-2, with D hard to call. The germline CDR1 and CDR2 sequences are MGHRA and YSYEKL. V was cut by 4 bases and J by 8 bases, with 11 bases left in between. This CDR3 spans 12 amino acids. The CDR3 reads CASSPPGGGYTF. The CDR3 coding sequence is TGCGCCAGCAGCCCCCCCGGAGGCGGCTACACCTTC.

CDR3 in amino acids: CSVDWVGGTASEQFF. CDR3 DNA sequence: TGCAGCGTTGATTGGGTTGGGGGTACAGCCTCTGAGCAGTTCTTC. The rearrangement joins TRBV29-1 to TRBJ2-1; D assignment may be TRBD1 or TRBD2 (5 bases each). Trimming stripped 3 bases from V and 9 bases from J, with 21 bases between. Per the germline V gene, CDR1 is SQVTM and CDR2 is ANQGSEA. CDR3 length: 15 amino acids.

The rearrangement links TRBV27 to TRBJ2-5; 10 nucleotides match TRBD1. With V trimmed by 5 bases and J by 7 bases, 7 bases remained unmatched. Germline V gene data show CDR1 as MNHEY and CDR2 as SMNVEV (reference sequence). The CDR3 runs 14 residues. For the CDR3, the DNA is TGTGCCAGCAGTCCGGACAGGGGGACAGGGACCCAGTACTTC. This gives the protein CASSPDRGTGTQYF.

V gene TRBV7-9 combines with J gene TRBJ2-7; TRBD1 agrees at 9 bases. The CDR3 is 14 amino acids. V was pared by 5 bases and J by 5 bases, with 7 bases of the junction left unmatched. Germline loops: CDR1 SEHNR, CDR2 FQNEAQ (reference sequence). DNA for the CDR3: TGTGCCAGCAGCCGGGACAGGGTACTCCACGAGCAGTACTTC. It encodes CASSRDRVLHEQYF.

The chain is built from TRBV18 and TRBJ2-4; the match to TRBD2 covers 9 bases. This CDR3 has 16 amino acids. CDR1 and CDR2 from the germline V gene are KGHSH and LQKENI. J lost 0 bases, V lost 3 bases, and 3 bases had no gene match. CDR3 coding DNA: TGTGCCAGCTCACCTCCACTAGCGGGAGCCAAAAACATTCAGTACTTC. This codes for CASSPPLAGAKNIQYF.

This clone was seen once. The gene calls are TRBV5-1 and TRBJ1-1; no definite D call. The CDR3 loop spans 16 amino acids. CDR1 and CDR2 (germline): SGHRS, YFSETQ. V was pared by 4 bases and J by 0 bases, with 16 bases between. The CDR3 region has the DNA TGCGCCAGCAGCCAACGACTCGACAACATGAACACTGAAGCTTTCTTT. It specifies CASSQRLDNMNTEAFF.

This chain links TRBV30 with TRBJ1-1, with no clear D. The CDR3 totals 12 residues. Between the trimmed V and J ends, which lost 4 bases and 4 bases, there was a span of 10 bases. Germline CDR1 GTSNPN, CDR2 SVGIG (reference sequence). The CDR3 DNA follows: TGTGCCTGGACCTGGGTAGGCACTGAAGCTTTCTTT. Translating gives CAWTWVGTEAFF.

The chain links TRBV14 to TRBJ2-7, with D perhaps matching TRBD1 or TRBD2 (5 bases each). Trimming cost V 4 bases and J 7 bases, with 26 bases left between them. The CDR3 is 17 amino acids. In germline, CDR1 is SGHDN, CDR2 FVKESK. DNA for the CDR3: TGTGCCAGCAGCCCCACGGAGGTAGGGGTGGGAGAAGGTGAGCAGTACTTC. Amino acid sequence: CASSPTEVGVGEGEQYF. Complete variable domain (other parts from reference TRBV14 and TRBJ2-7): EAGVTQFPSHSVIEKGQTVTLRCDPISGHDNLYWYRRVMGKEIKFLLHFVKESKQDESGMPNNRFLAERTGGTYSTLKVQPAELEDSGVYFCASSPTEVGVGEGEQYFGPGTRLTVT.

The V call is TRBV21-1, the J call TRBJ1-2. TRBV21-1 is reported as a pseudogene. CDR3 length equals 16 residues. The CDR3: CASSAIFLCANYGYTF. In nucleotides, the CDR3 is TGTGCCAGCTCGGCTATATTCTTATGTGCTAACTATGGCTACACCTTC.

This sequence joins TRBV5-6 and TRBJ2-2, with 11 bases identical to TRBD2. CDR1 and CDR2 (germline): SGHDT, YYEEEE. CDR3 size: 13 residues. V lost 10 bases and J lost 4; bases outside the gene matches: 3. CDR3 nucleotide sequence: TGTGCCGGCGGACTAGCGGGCACCGGGGAGCTGTTTTTT. This translates into CAGGLAGTGELFF.

V and J are TRBV19 and TRBJ1-1; weak D call: TRBD1 (5 bases). V was pared by 6 bases and J by 1 base, with 12 bases between. CDR1 LNHDA and CDR2 SQIVND come from the germline V gene (reference sequence). The CDR3 contains 14 residues. CDR3 DNA sequence: TGTGCCAGTAGACTGGGACTGACGAACACTGAAGCTTTCTTT. Translating it yields CASRLGLTNTEAFF.

The chain uses TRBV12-5 and TRBJ2-1; 10 bases line up with TRBD1. J gave up 3 bases and V 6 bases, and 5 bases lay outside the gene matches. The germline CDR1 and CDR2 sequences are LGHNT and FRNRAP. The CDR3 is made up of 15 amino acids. The chain's CDR3 is CASGSGQGGYNEQFF. For the CDR3, the DNA is TGTGCTAGTGGGTCAGGACAGGGGGGCTACAATGAGCAGTTCTTC.

This chain uses TRBV19 with TRBJ2-2; tentative D call: TRBD1 (5 bases). The germline CDR1 and CDR2 sequences are LNHDA and SQIVND (reference sequence). The CDR3 is 14 residues long. V was clipped by 5 bases and J by 5 bases, with 12 bases between them. Written as DNA, the CDR3 is TGTGCCAGTAGTTTCAGGGTGGGGACCGGGGAGCTGTTTTTT. Translated, it gives CASSFRVGTGELFF.

This chain connects TRBV14 to TRBJ1-1; D is undetermined. Trimming removed 2 bases at V and 2 bases at J, with 0 bases between. CDR1 is SGHDN and CDR2 is FVKESK in the germline V gene. The CDR3 spans 11 residues. CDR3 sequence (DNA): TGTGCCAGCAGCCAAAACACTGAAGCTTTCTTT. Amino acids: CASSQNTEAFF.

The V gene is TRBV19, the J gene TRBJ2-3; D unresolved. The CDR3 extends over 15 amino acids. Germline V gene data show CDR1 as LNHDA and CDR2 as SQIVND (reference sequence). V gave up 5 bases and J gave up 0 bases, with 12 bases separating them. The CDR3 sequence is CASSRAERSTDTQYF. CDR3 coding DNA: TGTGCCAGTAGTCGGGCCGAAAGGAGCACAGATACGCAGTATTTT.

The V gene is TRBV19, the J gene TRBJ2-1; 13 positions match TRBD2. Germline V gene data show CDR1 as LNHDA and CDR2 as SQIVND (reference sequence). This CDR3 has 15 residues. Trimming at V came to 6 bases and at J to 9 bases, leaving 8 bases not matched to a gene. DNA for the CDR3: TGTGCCAGTAGGATACGGACTAGCGGGAGCGGTGAGCAGTTCTTC. Protein product: CASRIRTSGSGEQFF.

The chain is built from TRBV30 and TRBJ1-5, with a tentative D call TRBD1 (5 bases). The V end lost 0 bases, the J end lost 1 base, and 13 bases lay between the germline ends. Germline loops: CDR1 GTSNPN, CDR2 SVGIG (reference sequence). The CDR3 consists of 16 residues. The CDR3 sequence: CAWSVRRTKSNQPQHF. The CDR3 nucleotides are TGTGCCTGGAGTGTAAGGAGGACAAAGAGCAATCAGCCCCAGCATTTT.

This clone was seen a single time. The chain combines TRBV2 with TRBJ1-3, with D tentatively TRBD1 (5 bases). The germline V and J ends were trimmed by 10 bases and 0 bases, with 22 bases remaining between them. From germline, CDR1 is SNHLY and CDR2 FYNNEI. The CDR3 is made up of 17 amino acids. The CDR3 reads CATLGPGAGYSGNTIYF. The CDR3 DNA follows: TGTGCCACCCTAGGGCCTGGGGCCGGATACTCTGGAAACACCATATATTTT.

This chain links TRBV30 with TRBJ1-3; no reliable D call. This CDR3 contains 10 residues. V lost 5 bases and J 4 bases, leaving 3 bases between the germline ends. The germline V gene encodes CDR1 GTSNPN and CDR2 SVGIG (reference sequence). This CDR3 reads CAWVGNTIYF. In DNA form, the CDR3 reads TGTGCCTGGGTGGGAAACACCATATATTTT.

The chain couples TRBV18 to TRBJ1-5; D remains unclear. The CDR3 consists of 14 residues. V was clipped by 3 bases and J by 9 bases, with 15 bases between them. In germline, CDR1 is KGHSH, CDR2 LQKENI. Here the CDR3 reads CASSPGTGSGPQHF. The CDR3 nucleotides are TGTGCCAGCTCACCTGGAACCGGATCCGGGCCCCAGCATTTT.

The rearrangement joins TRBV5-6 to TRBJ1-4; 7 positions match TRBD1. The CDR3 is made up of 15 amino acids. Germline CDR1 is SGHDT and CDR2 is YYEEEE. With V trimmed by 0 bases and J by 5 bases, 4 bases remained unmatched. This chain's CDR3 is CASSLGGTANEKLFF. CDR3 DNA: TGTGCCAGCAGCTTGGGAGGGACAGCAAATGAAAAACTGTTTTTT.

V usage is TRBV9 and J usage is TRBJ2-1; the match to TRBD2 covers 7 bases. Germline trimming cut 0 bases from V and 1 base from J; bases unmatched to any gene: 4. Germline loops: CDR1 SGDLS, CDR2 YYNGEE. The CDR3 length is 16 residues. The CDR3 bases are TGTGCCAGCAGCGTAGTCGCGGGAGCTTCCTACAATGAGCAGTTCTTC. Encoded protein: CASSVVAGASYNEQFF.

The chain carries TRBV4-1 and TRBJ1-2; D call uncertain. With 0 bases removed from V and 6 bases from J, the gap between germline ends came to 23 bases. This CDR3 has 18 residues. Germline loops: CDR1 MGHRA, CDR2 YSYEKL. The CDR3 sequence: CASSQDFGRRLRSDGYTF. CDR3 DNA sequence: TGCGCCAGCAGCCAAGATTTTGGGAGGCGGCTTAGGTCGGATGGCTACACCTTC.

This chain's CDR3 is CASGLAIGLAYEQYF. DNA for the CDR3: TGTGCTAGTGGTTTGGCTATCGGACTAGCCTACGAGCAGTACTTC. V and J are TRBV12-5 and TRBJ2-7; TRBD2 matches 7 bases. The CDR3 covers 15 residues. Germline loops: CDR1 LGHNT, CDR2 FRNRAP. V was pared by 1 base and J by 2 bases, with 5 bases of the junction left unmatched.

The chain combines TRBV19 with TRBJ2-7, with D unresolved. The CDR3 contains 14 residues. The germline V and J ends were trimmed by 5 bases and 4 bases, with 15 bases remaining between them. CDR1 is LNHDA, CDR2 SQIVND, per germline (reference sequence). The CDR3 loop is CASSSQSHRYEQYF. In DNA, the CDR3 is TGTGCCAGTAGTTCGCAATCTCATCGGTACGAGCAGTACTTC.

The V call is TRBV6-6, the J call TRBJ2-7; D ambiguous. The CDR3 covers 15 residues. The ends were cut back, 5 bases at V and 0 bases at J, with 14 bases in the middle. Germline loops: CDR1 MNHNY, CDR2 SVGAGI (reference sequence). The CDR3 here is CASSQSQTSSYEQYF. CDR3 sequence (DNA): TGTGCCAGCAGTCAATCACAAACCAGCTCCTACGAGCAGTACTTC.

The chain carries TRBV27 and TRBJ2-1; 7 bases map to TRBD2. V gave up 5 bases and J gave up 5 bases; unmatched junction bases: 12. CDR3 length: 16 residues. CDR1 MNHEY and CDR2 SMNVEV come from the germline V gene (reference sequence). The CDR3: CASSPWGRAQDNEQFF. The CDR3 DNA reads TGTGCCAGCAGTCCATGGGGGAGGGCCCAGGACAATGAGCAGTTCTTC.

This rearrangement joins TRBV6-5 to TRBJ2-7; no firm D call. CDR3 length: 16 residues. Per the germline V gene, CDR1 is MNHEY and CDR2 is SVGAGI. Between the trimmed V and J ends, which lost 0 bases and 0 bases, there was a span of 12 bases. The CDR3 reads CASSYSESTSSYEQYF. In DNA, the CDR3 is TGTGCCAGCAGTTACTCCGAGTCTACCTCCTCCTACGAGCAGTACTTC.

This clone was counted a single time. This chain uses TRBV29-1 with TRBJ1-1, with D possibly TRBD1 on 6 matching bases. Looked up from germline, CDR1 is SQVTM and CDR2 is ANQGSEA. Between the trimmed V and J ends, which lost 7 bases and 11 bases, there was a span of 20 bases. This CDR3 comprises 12 residues. CDR3 region: CSAYQGFERAFF. CDR3 nucleotides: TGCAGCGCCTATCAGGGGTTTGAGCGGGCTTTCTTT.

The rearrangement joins TRBV7-2 to TRBJ1-1, with no clear D. The CDR3 spans 15 residues. Trimming took off 2 bases at V and 7 bases at J, with 17 bases between the two ends. Germline lookup yields CDR1 SGHTA and CDR2 FQGNSA. The CDR3 loop is CASSLRVLEGGEAFF. The DNA for the CDR3 is TGTGCCAGCAGCTTAAGGGTCCTGGAGGGTGGTGAAGCTTTCTTT. Looking up the rest from reference TRBV7-2 and TRBJ1-1 gives the full variable domain: GAGVSQSPSNKVTEKGKDVELRCDPISGHTALYWYRQSLGQGLEFLIYFQGNSAPDKSGLPSDRFSAERTGGSVSTLTIQRTQQEDSAVYLCASSLRVLEGGEAFFGQGTRLTVV.